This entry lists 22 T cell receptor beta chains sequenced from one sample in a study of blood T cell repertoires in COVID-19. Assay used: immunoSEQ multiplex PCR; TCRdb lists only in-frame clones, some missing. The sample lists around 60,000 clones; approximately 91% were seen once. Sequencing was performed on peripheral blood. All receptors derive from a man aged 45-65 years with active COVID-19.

As DNA, the CDR3 is TGTGCCAGCAGCTCCTGGGGGGGAGAATCTGGCTACACCTTC. Translating it yields CASSSWGGESGYTF. The V call is TRBV11-2, the J call TRBJ1-2, with TRBD1 as a possible D gene (5 bases). Trimming removed 4 bases from V and 7 bases from J, with 16 bases in between. Germline V gene sequence: CDR1 SGHAT, CDR2 FQNNGV. This CDR3 comprises 14 residues.

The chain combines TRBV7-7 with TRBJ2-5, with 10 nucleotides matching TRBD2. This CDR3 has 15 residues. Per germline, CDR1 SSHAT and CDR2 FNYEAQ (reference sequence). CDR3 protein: CASSLSGGLGETQYF. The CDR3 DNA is TGTGCTAGCTCCCTTAGCGGGGGGTTAGGGGAGACCCAGTACTTC.

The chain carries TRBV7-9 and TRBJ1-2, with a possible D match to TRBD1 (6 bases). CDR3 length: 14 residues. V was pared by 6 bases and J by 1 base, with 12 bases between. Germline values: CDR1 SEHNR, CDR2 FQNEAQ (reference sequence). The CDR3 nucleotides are TGTGCCAGCAGTTTTGACAGGCTTAACTATGGCTACACCTTC. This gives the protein CASSFDRLNYGYTF.

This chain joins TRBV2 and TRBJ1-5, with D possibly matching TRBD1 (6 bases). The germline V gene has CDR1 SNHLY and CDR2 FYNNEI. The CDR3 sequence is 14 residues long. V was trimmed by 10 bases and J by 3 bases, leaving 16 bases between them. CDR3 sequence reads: CATRYRAINQPQHF. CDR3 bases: TGTGCCACCCGGTACAGGGCCATCAATCAGCCCCAGCATTTT.

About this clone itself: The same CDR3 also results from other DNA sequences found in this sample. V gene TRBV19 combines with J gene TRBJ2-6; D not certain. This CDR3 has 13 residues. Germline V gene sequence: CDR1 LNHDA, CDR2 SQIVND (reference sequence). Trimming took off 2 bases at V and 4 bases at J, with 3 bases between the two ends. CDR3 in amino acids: CASSITGANVLTF. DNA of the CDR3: TGTGCCAGTAGTATAACAGGGGCCAACGTCCTGACTTTC.

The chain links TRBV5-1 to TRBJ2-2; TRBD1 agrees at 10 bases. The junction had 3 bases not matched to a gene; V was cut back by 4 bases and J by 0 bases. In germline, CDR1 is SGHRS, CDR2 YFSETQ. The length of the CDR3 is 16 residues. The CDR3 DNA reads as TGCGCCAGCAGCCAGGGGACAGGGGCGAACACCGGGGAGCTGTTTTTT. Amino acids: CASSQGTGANTGELFF. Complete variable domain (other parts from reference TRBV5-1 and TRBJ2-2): KAGVTQTPRYLIKTRGQQVTLSCSPISGHRSVSWYQQTPGQGLQFLFEYFSETQRNKGNFPGRFSGRQFSNSRSEMNVSTLELGDSALYLCASSQGTGANTGELFFGEGSRLTVL.

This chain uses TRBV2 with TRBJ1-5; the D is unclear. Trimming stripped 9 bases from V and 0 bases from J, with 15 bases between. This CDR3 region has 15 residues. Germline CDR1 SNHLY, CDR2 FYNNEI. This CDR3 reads CASGSADYSNQPQHF. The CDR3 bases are TGTGCCAGTGGGTCGGCTGACTATAGCAATCAGCCCCAGCATTTT.

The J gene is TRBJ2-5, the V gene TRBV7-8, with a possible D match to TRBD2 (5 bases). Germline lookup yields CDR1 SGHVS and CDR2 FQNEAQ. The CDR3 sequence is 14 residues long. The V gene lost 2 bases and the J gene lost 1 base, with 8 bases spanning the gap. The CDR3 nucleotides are TGTGCCAGCAGCTTACGGGGAATCCAAGAGACCCAGTACTTC. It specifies CASSLRGIQETQYF.

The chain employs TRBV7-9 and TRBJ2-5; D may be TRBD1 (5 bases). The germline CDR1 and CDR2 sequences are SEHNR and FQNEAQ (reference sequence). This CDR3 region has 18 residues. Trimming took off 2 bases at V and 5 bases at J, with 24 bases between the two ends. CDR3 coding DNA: TGTGCCAGCAGCTTACCCCCTGGTACAGGACGGCCAAGGGAGACCCAGTACTTC. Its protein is CASSLPPGTGRPRETQYF. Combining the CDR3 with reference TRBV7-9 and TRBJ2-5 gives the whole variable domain DTGVSQNPRHKITKRGQNVTFRCDPISEHNRLYWYRQTLGQGPEFLTYFQNEAQLEKSRLLSDRFSAERPKGSFSTLEIQRTEQGDSAMYLCASSLPPGTGRPRETQYFGPGTRLLVL.

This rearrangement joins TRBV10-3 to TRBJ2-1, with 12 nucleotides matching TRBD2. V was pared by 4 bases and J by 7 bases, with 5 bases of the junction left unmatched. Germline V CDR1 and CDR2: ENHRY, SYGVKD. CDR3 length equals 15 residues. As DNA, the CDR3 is TGTGCCATCAGTGGGACTAGCGGGGAGGGGAATGAGCAGTTCTTC. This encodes CAISGTSGEGNEQFF.

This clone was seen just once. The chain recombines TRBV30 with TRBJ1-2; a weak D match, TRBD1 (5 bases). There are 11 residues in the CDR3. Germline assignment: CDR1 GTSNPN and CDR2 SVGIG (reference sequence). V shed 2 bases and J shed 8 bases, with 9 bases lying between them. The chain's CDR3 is CAWSRGGGYTF. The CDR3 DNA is TGTGCCTGGAGTAGGGGAGGAGGCTACACCTTC.

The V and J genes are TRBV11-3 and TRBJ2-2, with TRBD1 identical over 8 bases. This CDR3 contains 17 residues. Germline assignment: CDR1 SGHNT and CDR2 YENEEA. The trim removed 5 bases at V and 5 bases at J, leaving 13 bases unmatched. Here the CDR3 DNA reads TGTGCCAGCAGCCCCGACAGGGGCGGGGTACGAACCGGGGAGCTGTTTTTT. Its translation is CASSPDRGGVRTGELFF.

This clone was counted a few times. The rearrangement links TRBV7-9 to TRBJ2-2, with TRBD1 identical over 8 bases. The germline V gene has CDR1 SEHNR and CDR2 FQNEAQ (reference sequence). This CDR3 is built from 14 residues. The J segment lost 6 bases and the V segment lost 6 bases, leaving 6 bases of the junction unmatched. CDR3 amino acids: CASRDRAEAGELFF. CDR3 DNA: TGTGCCAGCAGGGACAGGGCAGAGGCCGGGGAGCTGTTTTTT.

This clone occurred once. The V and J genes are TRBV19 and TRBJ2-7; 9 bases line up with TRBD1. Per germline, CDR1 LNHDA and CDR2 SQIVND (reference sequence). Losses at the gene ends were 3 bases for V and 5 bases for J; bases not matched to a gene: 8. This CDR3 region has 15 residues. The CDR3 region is CASSIGDRVRNEQYF. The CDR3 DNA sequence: TGTGCCAGTAGTATCGGGGACAGGGTAAGAAACGAGCAGTACTTC.

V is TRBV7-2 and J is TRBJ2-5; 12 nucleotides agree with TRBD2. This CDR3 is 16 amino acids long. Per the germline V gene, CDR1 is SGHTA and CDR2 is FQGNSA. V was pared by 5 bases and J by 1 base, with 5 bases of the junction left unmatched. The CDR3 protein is CASSPTSGGPQETQYF. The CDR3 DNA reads TGTGCCAGCAGCCCGACTAGCGGGGGACCCCAAGAGACCCAGTACTTC.

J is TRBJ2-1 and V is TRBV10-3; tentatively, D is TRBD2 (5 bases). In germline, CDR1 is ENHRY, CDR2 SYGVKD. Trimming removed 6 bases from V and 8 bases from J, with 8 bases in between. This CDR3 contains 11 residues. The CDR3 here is CAIRRDYEQFF. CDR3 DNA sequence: TGTGCCATCAGGAGGGATTATGAGCAGTTCTTC.

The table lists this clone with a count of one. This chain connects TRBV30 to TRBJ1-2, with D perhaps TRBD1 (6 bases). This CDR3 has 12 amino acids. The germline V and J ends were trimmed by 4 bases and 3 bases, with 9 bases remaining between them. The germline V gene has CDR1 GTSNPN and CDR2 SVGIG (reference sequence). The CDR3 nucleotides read TGTGCCTGGAAAGGACAGTACTATGGCTACACCTTC. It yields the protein CAWKGQYYGYTF.

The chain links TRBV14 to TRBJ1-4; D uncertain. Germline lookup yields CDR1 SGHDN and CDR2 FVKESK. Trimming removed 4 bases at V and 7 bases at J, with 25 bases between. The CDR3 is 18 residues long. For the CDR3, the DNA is TGTGCCAGCAGCCCTCTTACCGCCCGACTCCCCGGGAGTGAAAAACTGTTTTTT. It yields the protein CASSPLTARLPGSEKLFF.

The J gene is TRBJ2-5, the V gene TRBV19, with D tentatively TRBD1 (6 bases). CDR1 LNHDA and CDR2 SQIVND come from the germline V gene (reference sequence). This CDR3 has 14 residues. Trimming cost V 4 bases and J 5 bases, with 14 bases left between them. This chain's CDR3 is CASSTHRARETQYF. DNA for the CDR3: TGTGCCAGTAGTACACACAGGGCGAGGGAGACCCAGTACTTC.

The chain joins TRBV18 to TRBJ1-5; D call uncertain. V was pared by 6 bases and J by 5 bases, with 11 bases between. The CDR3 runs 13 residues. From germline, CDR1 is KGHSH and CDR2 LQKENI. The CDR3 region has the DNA TGTGCCAGCTCCGTATCGGAGGATCAGCCCCAGCATTTT. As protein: CASSVSEDQPQHF.

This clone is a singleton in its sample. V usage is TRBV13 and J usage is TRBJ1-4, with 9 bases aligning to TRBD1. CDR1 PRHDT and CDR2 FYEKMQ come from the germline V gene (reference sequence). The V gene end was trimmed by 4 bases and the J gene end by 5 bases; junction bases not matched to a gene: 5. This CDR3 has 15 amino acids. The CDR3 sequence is CASSSGTGRNEKLFF. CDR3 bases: TGTGCCAGCAGCTCCGGGACAGGGCGAAATGAAAAACTGTTTTTT.

The CDR3 here is CASSQGPASGGYTQYF. DNA for the CDR3: TGTGCCAGCAGCCAAGGACCGGCTAGCGGGGGTTATACGCAGTATTTT. The chain is built from TRBV4-2 and TRBJ2-3; TRBD2 agrees at 10 bases. V shed 1 base, J shed 7 bases, and the junction held 8 bases outside the gene matches. This CDR3 has 16 residues. Germline V gives CDR1 LGHNA, CDR2 YNFKEQ.